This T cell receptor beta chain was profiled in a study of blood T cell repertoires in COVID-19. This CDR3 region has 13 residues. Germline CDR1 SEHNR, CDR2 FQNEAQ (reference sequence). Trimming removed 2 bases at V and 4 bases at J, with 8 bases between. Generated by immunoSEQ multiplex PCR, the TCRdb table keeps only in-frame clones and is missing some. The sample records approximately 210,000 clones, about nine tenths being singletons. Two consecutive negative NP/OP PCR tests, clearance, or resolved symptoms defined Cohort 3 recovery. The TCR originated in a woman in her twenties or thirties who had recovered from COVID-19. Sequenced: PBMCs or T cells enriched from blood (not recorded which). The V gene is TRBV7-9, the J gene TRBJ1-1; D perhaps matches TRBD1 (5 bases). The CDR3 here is CASSLTGSTEAFF. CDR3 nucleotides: TGTGCCAGCAGCTTAACAGGATCCACTGAAGCTTTCTTT.